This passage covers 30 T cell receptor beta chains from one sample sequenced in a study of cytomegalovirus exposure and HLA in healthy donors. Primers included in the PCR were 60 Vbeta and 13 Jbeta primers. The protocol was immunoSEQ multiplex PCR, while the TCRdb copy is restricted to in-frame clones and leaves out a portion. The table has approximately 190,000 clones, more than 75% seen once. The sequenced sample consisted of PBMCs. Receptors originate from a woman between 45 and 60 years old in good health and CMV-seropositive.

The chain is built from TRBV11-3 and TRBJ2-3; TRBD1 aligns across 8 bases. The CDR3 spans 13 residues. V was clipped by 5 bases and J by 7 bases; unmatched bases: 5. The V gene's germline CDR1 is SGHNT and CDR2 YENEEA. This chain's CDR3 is CASSRDRRNTQYF. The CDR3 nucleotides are TGTGCCAGCAGCCGGGACAGGCGGAATACGCAGTATTTT. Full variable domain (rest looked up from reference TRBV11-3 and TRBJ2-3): EAGVVQSPRYKIIEKKQPVAFWCNPISGHNTLYWYLQNLGQGPELLIRYENEEAVDDSQLPKDRFSAERLKGVDSTLKIQPAELGDSAVYLCASSRDRRNTQYFGPGTRLTVL.

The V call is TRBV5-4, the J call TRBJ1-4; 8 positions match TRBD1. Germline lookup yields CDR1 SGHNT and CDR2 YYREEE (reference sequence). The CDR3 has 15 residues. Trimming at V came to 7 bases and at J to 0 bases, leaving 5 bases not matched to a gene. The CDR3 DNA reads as TGTGCCAGCGTAAACAGGGGGTCAACTAATGAAAAACTGTTTTTT. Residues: CASVNRGSTNEKLFF.

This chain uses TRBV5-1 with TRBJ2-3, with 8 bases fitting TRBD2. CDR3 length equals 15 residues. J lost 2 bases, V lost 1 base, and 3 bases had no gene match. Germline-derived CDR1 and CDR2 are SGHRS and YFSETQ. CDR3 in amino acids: CASSLISGDTDTQYF. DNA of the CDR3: TGCGCCAGCAGCTTGATTAGCGGGGACACAGATACGCAGTATTTT.

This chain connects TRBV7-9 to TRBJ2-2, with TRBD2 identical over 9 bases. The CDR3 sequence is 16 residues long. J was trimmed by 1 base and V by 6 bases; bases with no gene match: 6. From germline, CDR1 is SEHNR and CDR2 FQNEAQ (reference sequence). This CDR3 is CASRPAGGENTGELFF. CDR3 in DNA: TGTGCCAGCAGACCCGCGGGAGGGGAGAACACCGGGGAGCTGTTTTTT.

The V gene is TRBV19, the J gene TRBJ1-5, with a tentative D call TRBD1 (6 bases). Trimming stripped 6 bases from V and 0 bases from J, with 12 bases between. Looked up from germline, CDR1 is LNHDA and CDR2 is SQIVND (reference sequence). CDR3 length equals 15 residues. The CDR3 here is CASSADSYSNQPQHF. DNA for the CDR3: TGTGCCAGTAGCGCGGACAGTTATAGCAATCAGCCCCAGCATTTT.

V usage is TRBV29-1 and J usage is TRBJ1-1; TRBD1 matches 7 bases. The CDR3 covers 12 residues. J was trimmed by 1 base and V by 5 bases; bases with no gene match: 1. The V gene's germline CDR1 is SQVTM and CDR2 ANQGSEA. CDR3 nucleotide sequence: TGCAGCGTTTGGGACAGGAACACTGAAGCTTTCTTT. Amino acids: CSVWDRNTEAFF.

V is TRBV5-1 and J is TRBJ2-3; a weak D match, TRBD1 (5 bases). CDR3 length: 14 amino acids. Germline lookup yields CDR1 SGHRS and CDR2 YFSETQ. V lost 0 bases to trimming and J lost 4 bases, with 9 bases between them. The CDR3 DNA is TGCGCCAGCAGCTTGGAGCAGGGTTCAGATACGCAGTATTTT. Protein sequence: CASSLEQGSDTQYF.

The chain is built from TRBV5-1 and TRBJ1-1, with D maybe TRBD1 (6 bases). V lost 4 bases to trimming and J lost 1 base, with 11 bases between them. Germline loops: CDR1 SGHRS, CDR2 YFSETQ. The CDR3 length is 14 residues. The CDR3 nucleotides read TGCGCCAGCAGCCCCGGGACACAGAACACTGAAGCTTTCTTT. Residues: CASSPGTQNTEAFF.

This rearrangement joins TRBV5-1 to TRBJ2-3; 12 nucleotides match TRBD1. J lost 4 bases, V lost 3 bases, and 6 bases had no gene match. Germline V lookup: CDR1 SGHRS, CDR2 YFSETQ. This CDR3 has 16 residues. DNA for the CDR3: TGCGCCAGCAGCTCCACGGGACAGGGGGCGGCAGATACGCAGTATTTT. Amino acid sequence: CASSSTGQGAADTQYF. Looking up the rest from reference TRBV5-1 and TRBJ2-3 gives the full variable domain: KAGVTQTPRYLIKTRGQQVTLSCSPISGHRSVSWYQQTPGQGLQFLFEYFSETQRNKGNFPGRFSGRQFSNSRSEMNVSTLELGDSALYLCASSSTGQGAADTQYFGPGTRLTVL.

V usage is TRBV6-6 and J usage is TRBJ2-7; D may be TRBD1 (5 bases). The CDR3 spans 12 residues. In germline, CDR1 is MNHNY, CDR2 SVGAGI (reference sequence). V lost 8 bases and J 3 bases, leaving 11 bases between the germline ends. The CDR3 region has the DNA TGTGCCAGCGGTGGCCAGGGCTACGAGCAGTACTTC. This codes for CASGGQGYEQYF.

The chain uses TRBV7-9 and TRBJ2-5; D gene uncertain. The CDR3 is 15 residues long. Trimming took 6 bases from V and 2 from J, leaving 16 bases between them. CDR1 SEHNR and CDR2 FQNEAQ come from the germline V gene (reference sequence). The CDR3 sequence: CASSTGGAHQETQYF. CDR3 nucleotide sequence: TGTGCCAGCAGTACGGGTGGTGCACATCAAGAGACCCAGTACTTC.

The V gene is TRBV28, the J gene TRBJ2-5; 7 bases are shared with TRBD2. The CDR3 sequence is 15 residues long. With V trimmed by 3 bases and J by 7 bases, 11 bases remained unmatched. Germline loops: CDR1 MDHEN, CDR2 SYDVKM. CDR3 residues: CASSFGGGYRVTQYF. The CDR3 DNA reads TGTGCCAGCAGTTTTGGGGGGGGGTACCGGGTGACCCAGTACTTC.

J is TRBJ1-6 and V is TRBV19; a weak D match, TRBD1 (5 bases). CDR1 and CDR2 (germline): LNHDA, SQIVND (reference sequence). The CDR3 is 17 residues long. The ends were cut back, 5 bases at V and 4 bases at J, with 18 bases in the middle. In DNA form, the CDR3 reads TGTGCCAGTAGTCACCGCCCCAGGGATAATTATAATTCACCCCTCCACTTT. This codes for CASSHRPRDNYNSPLHF.

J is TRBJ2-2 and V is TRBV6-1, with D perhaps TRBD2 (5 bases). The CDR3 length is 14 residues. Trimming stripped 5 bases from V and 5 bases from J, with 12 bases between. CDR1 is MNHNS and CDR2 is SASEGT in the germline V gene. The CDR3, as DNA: TGTGCCAGCAGTACCGGGATTTCTACCGGGGAGCTGTTTTTT. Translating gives CASSTGISTGELFF.

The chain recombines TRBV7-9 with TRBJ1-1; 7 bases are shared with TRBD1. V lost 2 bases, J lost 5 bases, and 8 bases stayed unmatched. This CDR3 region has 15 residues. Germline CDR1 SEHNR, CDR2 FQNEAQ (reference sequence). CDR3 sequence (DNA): TGTGCCAGCAGCTTATCGTGGCGGGACAGAACTGAAGCTTTCTTT. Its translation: CASSLSWRDRTEAFF.

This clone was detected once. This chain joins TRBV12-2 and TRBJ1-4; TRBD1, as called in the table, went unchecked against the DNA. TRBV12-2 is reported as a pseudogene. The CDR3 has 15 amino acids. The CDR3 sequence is CASRLRIEGDEKLFF. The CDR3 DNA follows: TGTGCAAGTCGCCTAAGGATTGAAGGGGATGAAAAACTGTTTTTT.

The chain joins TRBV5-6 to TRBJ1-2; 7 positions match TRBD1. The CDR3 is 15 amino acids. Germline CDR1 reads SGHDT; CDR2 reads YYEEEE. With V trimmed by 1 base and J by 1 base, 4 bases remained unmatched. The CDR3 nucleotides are TGTGCCAGCAGCTTGATGGGACAGTTTAACTATGGCTACACCTTC. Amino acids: CASSLMGQFNYGYTF.

CDR3 nucleotide sequence: TGTGCCAGCAGCCAAGATTCTTTCTTCTATGGCTACACCTTC. Amino acids: CASSQDSFFYGYTF. The chain is built from TRBV14 and TRBJ1-2, with D unresolved. In germline, CDR1 is SGHDN, CDR2 FVKESK. CDR3 length: 14 residues. Trimming took 0 bases from V and 4 from J, leaving 9 bases between them.

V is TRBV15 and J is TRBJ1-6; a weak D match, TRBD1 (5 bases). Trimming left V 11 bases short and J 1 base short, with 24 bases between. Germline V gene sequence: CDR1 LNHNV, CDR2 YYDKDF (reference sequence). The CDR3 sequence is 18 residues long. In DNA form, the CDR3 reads TGTGCCCCTCACCGGCAGGGTAGGTCAAAGTCCTATAATTCACCCCTCCACTTT. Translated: CAPHRQGRSKSYNSPLHF.

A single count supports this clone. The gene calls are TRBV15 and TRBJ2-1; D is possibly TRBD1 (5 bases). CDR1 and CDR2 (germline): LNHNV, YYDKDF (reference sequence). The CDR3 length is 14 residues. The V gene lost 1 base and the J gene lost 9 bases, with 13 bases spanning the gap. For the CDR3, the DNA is TGTGCCACCAGCAGAGCTGAAGGGGCAGGTGAGCAGTTCTTC. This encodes CATSRAEGAGEQFF.

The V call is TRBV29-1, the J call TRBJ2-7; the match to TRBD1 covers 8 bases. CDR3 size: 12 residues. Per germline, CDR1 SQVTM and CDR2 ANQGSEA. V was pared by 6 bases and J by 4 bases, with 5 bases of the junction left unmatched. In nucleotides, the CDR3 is TGCAGCGTCAGACAGGGGAATTACGAGCAGTACTTC. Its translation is CSVRQGNYEQYF.

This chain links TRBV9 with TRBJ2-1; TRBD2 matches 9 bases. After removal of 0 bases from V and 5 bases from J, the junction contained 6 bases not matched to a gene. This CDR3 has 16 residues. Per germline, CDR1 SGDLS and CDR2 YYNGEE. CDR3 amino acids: CASSVGVTSGHNEQFF. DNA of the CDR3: TGTGCCAGCAGCGTAGGAGTGACTAGCGGCCACAATGAGCAGTTCTTC.

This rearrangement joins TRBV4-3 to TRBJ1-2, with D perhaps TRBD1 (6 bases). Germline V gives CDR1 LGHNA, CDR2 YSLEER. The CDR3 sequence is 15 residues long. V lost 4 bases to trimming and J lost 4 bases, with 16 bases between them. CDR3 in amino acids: CASSRRRGGGYGYTF. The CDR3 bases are TGCGCCAGCAGCCGCCGGAGGGGGGGCGGCTATGGCTACACCTTC.

CDR3 nucleotides: TGTGCCAGCAGCACCACTGCGAACACTGAAGCTTTCTTT. Amino acid sequence: CASSTTANTEAFF. The chain uses TRBV5-5 and TRBJ1-1; D is undetermined. CDR1 and CDR2 (germline): SGHKS, YYEKEE (reference sequence). Trimming took off 4 bases at V and 1 base at J, with 8 bases between the two ends. This CDR3 comprises 13 residues.

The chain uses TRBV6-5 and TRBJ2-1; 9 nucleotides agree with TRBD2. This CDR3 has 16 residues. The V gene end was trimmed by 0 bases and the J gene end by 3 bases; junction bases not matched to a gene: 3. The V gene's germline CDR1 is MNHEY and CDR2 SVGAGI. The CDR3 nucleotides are TGTGCCAGCAGTTACTCGCAGCGGGGGGACTACAATGAGCAGTTCTTC. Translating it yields CASSYSQRGDYNEQFF.

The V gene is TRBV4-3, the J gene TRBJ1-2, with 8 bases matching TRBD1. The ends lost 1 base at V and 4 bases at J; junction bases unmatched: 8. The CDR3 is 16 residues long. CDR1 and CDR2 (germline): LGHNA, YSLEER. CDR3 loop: CASSQVLGQDIYGYTF. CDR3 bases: TGCGCCAGCAGCCAAGTTCTGGGACAGGACATCTATGGCTACACCTTC.

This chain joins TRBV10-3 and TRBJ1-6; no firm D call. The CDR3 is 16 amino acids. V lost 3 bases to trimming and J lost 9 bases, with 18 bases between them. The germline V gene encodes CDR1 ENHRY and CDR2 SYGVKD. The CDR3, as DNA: TGTGCCATCAGTGACACCCCGTTAGTCTCGGGTTCACCCCTCCACTTT. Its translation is CAISDTPLVSGSPLHF.

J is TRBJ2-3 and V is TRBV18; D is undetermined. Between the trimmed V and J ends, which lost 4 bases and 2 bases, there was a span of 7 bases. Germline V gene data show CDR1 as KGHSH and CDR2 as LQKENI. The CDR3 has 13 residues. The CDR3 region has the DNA TGTGCCAGCTCACTTTCTTTCACAGATACGCAGTATTTT. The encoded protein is CASSLSFTDTQYF.

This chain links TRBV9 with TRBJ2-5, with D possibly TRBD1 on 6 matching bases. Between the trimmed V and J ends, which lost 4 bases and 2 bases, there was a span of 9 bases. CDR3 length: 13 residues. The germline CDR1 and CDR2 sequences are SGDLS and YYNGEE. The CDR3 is CASSTGQQETQYF. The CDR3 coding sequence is TGTGCCAGCAGCACCGGACAGCAAGAGACCCAGTACTTC. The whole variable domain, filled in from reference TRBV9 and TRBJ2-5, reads DSGVTQTPKHLITATGQRVTLRCSPRSGDLSVYWYQQSLDQGLQFLIQYYNGEERAKGNILERFSAQQFPDLHSELNLSSLELGDSALYFCASSTGQQETQYFGPGTRLLVL.

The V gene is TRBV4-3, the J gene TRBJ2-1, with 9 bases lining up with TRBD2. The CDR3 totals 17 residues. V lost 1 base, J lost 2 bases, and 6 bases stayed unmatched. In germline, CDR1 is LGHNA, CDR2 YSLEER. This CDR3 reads CASSQVGIAGAYNEQFF. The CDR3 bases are TGCGCCAGCAGCCAAGTCGGCATAGCGGGGGCCTACAATGAGCAGTTCTTC.